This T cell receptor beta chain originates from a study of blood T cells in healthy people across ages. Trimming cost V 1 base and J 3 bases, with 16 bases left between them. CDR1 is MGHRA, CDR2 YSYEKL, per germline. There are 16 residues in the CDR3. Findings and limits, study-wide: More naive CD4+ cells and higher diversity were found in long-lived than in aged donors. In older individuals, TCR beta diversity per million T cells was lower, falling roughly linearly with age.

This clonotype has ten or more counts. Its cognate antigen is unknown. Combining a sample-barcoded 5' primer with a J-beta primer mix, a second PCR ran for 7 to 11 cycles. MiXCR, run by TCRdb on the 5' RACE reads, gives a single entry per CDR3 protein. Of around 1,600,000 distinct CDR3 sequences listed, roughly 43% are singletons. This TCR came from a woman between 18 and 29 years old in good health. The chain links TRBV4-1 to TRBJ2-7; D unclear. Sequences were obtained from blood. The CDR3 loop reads CASSQVSAGANYEQYF. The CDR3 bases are TGCGCCAGCAGCCAAGTGTCGGCAGGAGCGAACTACGAGCAGTACTTC.